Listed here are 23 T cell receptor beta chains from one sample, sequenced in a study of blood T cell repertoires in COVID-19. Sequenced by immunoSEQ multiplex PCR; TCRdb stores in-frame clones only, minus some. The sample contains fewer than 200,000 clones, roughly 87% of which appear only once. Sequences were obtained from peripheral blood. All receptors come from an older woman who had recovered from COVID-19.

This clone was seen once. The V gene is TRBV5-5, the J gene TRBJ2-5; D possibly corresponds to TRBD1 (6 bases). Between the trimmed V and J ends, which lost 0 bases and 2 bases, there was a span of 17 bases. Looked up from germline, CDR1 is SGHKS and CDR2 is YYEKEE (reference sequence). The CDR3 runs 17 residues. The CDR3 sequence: CASSLVGARQGQETQYF. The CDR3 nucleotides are TGTGCCAGCAGCTTGGTGGGGGCTAGGCAGGGGCAAGAGACCCAGTACTTC.

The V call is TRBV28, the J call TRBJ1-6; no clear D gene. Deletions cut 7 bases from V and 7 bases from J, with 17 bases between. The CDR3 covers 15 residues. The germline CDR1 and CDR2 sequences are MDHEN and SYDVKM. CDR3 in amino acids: CASNPFLAGNSPLHF. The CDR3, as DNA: TGTGCCAGCAATCCCTTTCTTGCGGGGAATTCACCCCTCCACTTT.

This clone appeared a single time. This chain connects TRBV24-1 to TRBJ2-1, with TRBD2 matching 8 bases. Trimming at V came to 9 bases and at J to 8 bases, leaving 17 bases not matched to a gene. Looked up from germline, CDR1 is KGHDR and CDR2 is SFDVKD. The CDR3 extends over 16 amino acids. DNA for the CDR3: TGTGCCACCGCAAGCGGGGGAGGGGGGGCCCTCCATGAGCAGTTCTTC. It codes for CATASGGGGALHEQFF.

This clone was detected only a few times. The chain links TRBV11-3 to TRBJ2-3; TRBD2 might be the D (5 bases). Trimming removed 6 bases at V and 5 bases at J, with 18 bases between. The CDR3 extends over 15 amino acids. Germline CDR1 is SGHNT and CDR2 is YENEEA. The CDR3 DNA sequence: TGTGCCAGCAGTCCGGGCGGGTTCCATGGAGATACGCAGTATTTT. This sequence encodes CASSPGGFHGDTQYF.

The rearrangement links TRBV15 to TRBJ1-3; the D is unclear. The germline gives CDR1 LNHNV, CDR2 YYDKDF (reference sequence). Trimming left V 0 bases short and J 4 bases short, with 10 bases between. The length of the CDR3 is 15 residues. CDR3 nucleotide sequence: TGTGCCACCAGCAGAGATCCAGGTGGAGGAAACACCATATATTTT. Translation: CATSRDPGGGNTIYF.

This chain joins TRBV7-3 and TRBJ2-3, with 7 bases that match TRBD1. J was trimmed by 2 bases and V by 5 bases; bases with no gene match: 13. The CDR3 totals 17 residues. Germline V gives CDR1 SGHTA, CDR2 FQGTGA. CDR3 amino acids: CASSPRQGRGYTDTQYF. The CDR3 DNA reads TGTGCCAGCAGCCCCCGACAGGGAAGGGGCTACACAGATACGCAGTATTTT.

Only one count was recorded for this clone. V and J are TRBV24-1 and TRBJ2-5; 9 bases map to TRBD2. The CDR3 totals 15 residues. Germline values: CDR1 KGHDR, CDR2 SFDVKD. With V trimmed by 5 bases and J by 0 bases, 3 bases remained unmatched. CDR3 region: CATSGSGGYQETQYF. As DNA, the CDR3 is TGTGCCACCAGTGGTAGCGGGGGATACCAAGAGACCCAGTACTTC.

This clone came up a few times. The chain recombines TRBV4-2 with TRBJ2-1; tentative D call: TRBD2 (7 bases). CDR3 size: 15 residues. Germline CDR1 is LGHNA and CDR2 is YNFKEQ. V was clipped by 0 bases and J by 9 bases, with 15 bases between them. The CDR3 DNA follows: TGTGCCAGCAGCCAAGATTGGGGGGGCCGGGGTGAGCAGTTCTTC. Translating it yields CASSQDWGGRGEQFF.

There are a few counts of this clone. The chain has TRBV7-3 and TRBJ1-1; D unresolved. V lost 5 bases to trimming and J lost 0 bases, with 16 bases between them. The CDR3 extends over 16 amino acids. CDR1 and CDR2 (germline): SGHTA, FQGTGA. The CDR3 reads CASSEARRVLNTEAFF. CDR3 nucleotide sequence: TGTGCCAGCAGCGAAGCGCGGAGGGTTCTGAACACTGAAGCTTTCTTT.

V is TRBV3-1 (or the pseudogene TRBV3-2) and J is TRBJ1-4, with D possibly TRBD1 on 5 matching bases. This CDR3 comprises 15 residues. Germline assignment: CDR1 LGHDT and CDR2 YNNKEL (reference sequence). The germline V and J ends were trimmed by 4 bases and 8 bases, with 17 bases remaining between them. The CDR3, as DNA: TGTGCCAGCAGCCTAGACAGTCCGGGTCGGGAAAAACTGTTTTTT. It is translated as CASSLDSPGREKLFF.

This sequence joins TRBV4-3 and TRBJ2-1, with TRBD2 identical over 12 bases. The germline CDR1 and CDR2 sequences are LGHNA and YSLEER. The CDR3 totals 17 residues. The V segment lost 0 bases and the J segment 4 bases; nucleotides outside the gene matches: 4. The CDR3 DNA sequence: TGCGCCAGCAGCCAAGATCCGGGACTAGCGGGTTACAATGAGCAGTTCTTC. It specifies CASSQDPGLAGYNEQFF.

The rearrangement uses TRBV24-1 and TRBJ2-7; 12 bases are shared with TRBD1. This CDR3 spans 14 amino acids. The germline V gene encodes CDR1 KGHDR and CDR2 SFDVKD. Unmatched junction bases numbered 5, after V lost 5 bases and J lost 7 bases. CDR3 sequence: CATSGGQGAFEQYF. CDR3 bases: TGTGCCACCAGTGGGGGACAGGGGGCATTTGAGCAGTACTTC.

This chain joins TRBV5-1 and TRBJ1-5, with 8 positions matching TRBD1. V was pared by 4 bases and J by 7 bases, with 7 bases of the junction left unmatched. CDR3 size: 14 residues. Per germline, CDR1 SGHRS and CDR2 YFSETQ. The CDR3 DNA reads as TGCGCCAGCAGCGAGGGACAGGTAGGGCAGCCCCAGCATTTT. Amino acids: CASSEGQVGQPQHF.

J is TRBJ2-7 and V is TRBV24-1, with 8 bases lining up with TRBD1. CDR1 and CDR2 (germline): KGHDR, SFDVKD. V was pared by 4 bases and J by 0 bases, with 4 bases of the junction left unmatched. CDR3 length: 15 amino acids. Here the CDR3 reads CATSEWTGRSYEQYF. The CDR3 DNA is TGTGCCACCAGTGAATGGACAGGGCGCTCCTACGAGCAGTACTTC.

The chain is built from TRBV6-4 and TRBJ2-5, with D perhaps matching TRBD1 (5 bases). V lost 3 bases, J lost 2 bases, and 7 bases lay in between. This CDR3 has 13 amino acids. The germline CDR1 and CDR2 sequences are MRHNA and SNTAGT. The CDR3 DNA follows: TGTGCCAGCAGTGAACAGGAACAAGAGACCCAGTACTTC. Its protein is CASSEQEQETQYF.

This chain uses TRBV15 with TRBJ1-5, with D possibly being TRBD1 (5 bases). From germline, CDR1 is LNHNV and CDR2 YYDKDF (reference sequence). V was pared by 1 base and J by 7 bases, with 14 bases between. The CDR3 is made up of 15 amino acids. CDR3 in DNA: TGTGCCACCAGCAGAGTCGGCAGGGTAGACCAGCCCCAGCATTTT. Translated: CATSRVGRVDQPQHF.

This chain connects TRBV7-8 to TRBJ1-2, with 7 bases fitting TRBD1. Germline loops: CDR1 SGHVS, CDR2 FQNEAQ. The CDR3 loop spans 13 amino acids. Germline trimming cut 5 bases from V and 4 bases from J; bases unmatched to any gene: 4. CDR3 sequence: CASSRDSTYGYTF. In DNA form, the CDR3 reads TGTGCCAGCAGCCGGGACAGTACCTATGGCTACACCTTC.

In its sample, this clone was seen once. The CDR3 DNA reads as TGCAGCGTTGAGGGTGCAGGGAGGGCTGACGGCTACACCTTC. Its protein product is CSVEGAGRADGYTF. The chain combines TRBV29-1 with TRBJ1-2; a weak D match, TRBD1 (5 bases). Germline V gene data show CDR1 as SQVTM and CDR2 as ANQGSEA. CDR3 length: 14 residues. V was pared by 3 bases and J by 8 bases, with 19 bases between.

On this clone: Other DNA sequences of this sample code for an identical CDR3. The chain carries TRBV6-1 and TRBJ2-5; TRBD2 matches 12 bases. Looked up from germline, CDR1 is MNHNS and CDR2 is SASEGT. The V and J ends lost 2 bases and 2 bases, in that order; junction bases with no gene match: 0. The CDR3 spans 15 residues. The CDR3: CASSELAGGQETQYF. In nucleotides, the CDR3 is TGTGCCAGCAGTGAACTAGCGGGGGGGCAAGAGACCCAGTACTTC.

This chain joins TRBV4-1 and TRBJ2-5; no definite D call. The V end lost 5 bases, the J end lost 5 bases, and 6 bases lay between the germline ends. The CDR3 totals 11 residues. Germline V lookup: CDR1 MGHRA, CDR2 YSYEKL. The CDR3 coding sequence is TGCGCCAGCAGCGTCGCGGAGACCCAGTACTTC. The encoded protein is CASSVAETQYF.

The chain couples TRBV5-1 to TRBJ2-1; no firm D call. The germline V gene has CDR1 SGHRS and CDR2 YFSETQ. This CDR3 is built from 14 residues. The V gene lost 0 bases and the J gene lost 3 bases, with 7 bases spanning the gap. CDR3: CASSLGGDYNEQFF. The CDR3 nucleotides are TGCGCCAGCAGCTTGGGAGGAGACTACAATGAGCAGTTCTTC.

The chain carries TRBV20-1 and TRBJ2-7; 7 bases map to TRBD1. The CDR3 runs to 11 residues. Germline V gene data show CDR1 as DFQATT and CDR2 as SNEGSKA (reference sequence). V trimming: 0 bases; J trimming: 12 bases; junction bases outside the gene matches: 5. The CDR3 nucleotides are TGCAGTGCTAGAGAACCGACAGGGATGTACTTC. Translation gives CSAREPTGMYF.

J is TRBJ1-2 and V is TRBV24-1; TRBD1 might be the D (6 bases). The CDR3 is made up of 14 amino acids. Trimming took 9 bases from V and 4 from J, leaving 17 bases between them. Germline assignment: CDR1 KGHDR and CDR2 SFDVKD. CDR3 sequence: CATGSMQGPYGYTF. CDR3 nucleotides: TGTGCCACCGGATCGATGCAGGGGCCCTATGGCTACACCTTC.